This TCR beta chain is drawn from a study of T cells after yellow fever vaccination. General study points: Post-booster reappearance was seen for most primary-vaccination clones (around 97% CD4, 88% CD8).

As concerns this clonotype: Its antigen remains unknown.

The V end was cut by 0 bases, the J end by 2 bases, with 9 bases between. CDR1 is SGHRS, CDR2 YFSETQ, per germline. The CDR3 has 15 residues. The study made its TCR cDNA through 5'RACE template switching. That step introduced a universal primer site along with UMIs. Each CDR3 protein gets one entry after TCRdb re-called the 5' RACE reads with MiXCR. The sample has 250,000 to 300,000 distinct CDR3 sequences, about 5.2% seen once. This chain connects TRBV5-1 to TRBJ1-3; D remains unclear. Sequenced material: CD4+ T cells sorted from PBMCs, taken on the day of the yellow fever booster vaccination. The sequence was collected from a man younger than 30 who received the YFV17D yellow fever vaccine. The CDR3 reads CASSLGSVTGNTIYF. DNA of the CDR3: TGCGCCAGCAGCTTGGGGAGCGTAACTGGAAACACCATATATTTT.